The next 19 T cell receptor beta chains were all read from a single sample in a study of control samples from healthy donors and cancer patients. Profiling relied on immunoSEQ multiplex PCR, and the TCRdb table lists in-frame clones only, not all of them. Here the sample spans 150,000 or so clones, 92% being singletons. Material: blood. The receptors shown here come from a woman aged 25 to 45 in good health.

The rearrangement links TRBV5-4 to TRBJ2-5; a weak D match, TRBD2 (7 bases). CDR1 SGHNT and CDR2 YYREEE come from the germline V gene (reference sequence). V was clipped by 4 bases and J by 1 base, with 17 bases between them. The length of the CDR3 is 16 residues. The DNA of the CDR3 is TGTGCCAGCAGCACAGGGACTATTGTTGGCCAAGAGACCCAGTACTTC. This encodes CASSTGTIVGQETQYF.

The rearrangement joins TRBV30 to TRBJ1-2; no firm D call. Germline V gene data show CDR1 as GTSNPN and CDR2 as SVGIG (reference sequence). V lost 5 bases and J lost 4, with 8 bases in between. This CDR3 spans 11 amino acids. This chain's CDR3 is CAWGTGYGYTF. The CDR3, as DNA: TGTGCCTGGGGAACCGGCTATGGCTACACCTTC.

This clone has only one observation. The chain links TRBV4-2 to TRBJ2-1, with 9 bases lining up with TRBD1. The CDR3 runs 14 residues. Germline V lookup: CDR1 LGHNA, CDR2 YNFKEQ. V trimming: 3 bases; J trimming: 7 bases; junction bases outside the gene matches: 4. Written as DNA, the CDR3 is TGTGCCAGCAGCCAGACAGGGGGTCGGAATGAGCAGTTCTTC. It yields the protein CASSQTGGRNEQFF.

The chain recombines TRBV18 with TRBJ1-2; D is perhaps TRBD1 (5 bases). Germline V gene lookup returns CDR1 KGHSH and CDR2 LQKENI. This CDR3 has 14 residues. V dropped 3 bases and J dropped 3 bases, with 11 bases sitting between them. CDR3 sequence: CASSPGGFDYGYTF. Here the CDR3 DNA reads TGTGCCAGCTCACCCGGGGGTTTCGACTATGGCTACACCTTC.

The rearrangement uses TRBV15 and TRBJ1-4; D is perhaps TRBD1 (5 bases). Germline V gives CDR1 LNHNV, CDR2 YYDKDF (reference sequence). The CDR3 has 17 residues. Trimming took off 5 bases at V and 6 bases at J, with 22 bases between the two ends. The DNA of the CDR3 is TGTGCCACCAGCGCAAGGGGCCCAGGGCATGGTGATGAAAAACTGTTTTTT. It codes for CATSARGPGHGDEKLFF.

The chain recombines TRBV30 with TRBJ2-7; TRBD2 matches at 8 bases. This CDR3 has 15 amino acids. The trim removed 3 bases at V and 7 bases at J, leaving 14 bases unmatched. CDR1 is GTSNPN and CDR2 is SVGIG in the germline V gene (reference sequence). The CDR3 region has the DNA TGTGCCTGGAGCTACCATTCACCGGGGGGGAAGGAGCAGTACTTC. Its translation is CAWSYHSPGGKEQYF.

The rearrangement links TRBV4-2 to TRBJ2-3; 9 nucleotides match TRBD2. From germline, CDR1 is LGHNA and CDR2 YNFKEQ. V was pared by 1 base and J by 3 bases, with 8 bases of the junction left unmatched. The CDR3 is 17 amino acids. In DNA, the CDR3 is TGTGCCAGCAGCCAAGGTAGCGGGAGCCGAGGGACAGATACGCAGTATTTT. Its translation is CASSQGSGSRGTDTQYF.

This chain uses TRBV29-1 with TRBJ2-5; D may correspond to TRBD1 or TRBD2 (5 bases each). Germline lookup yields CDR1 SQVTM and CDR2 ANQGSEA. The V gene lost 5 bases and the J gene lost 1 base, with 17 bases spanning the gap. This CDR3 is 15 amino acids long. As DNA, the CDR3 is TGCAGCGTTCAAGTCGGGGCAGCCATCCAAGAGACCCAGTACTTC. It specifies CSVQVGAAIQETQYF.

V is TRBV19 and J is TRBJ1-3; a possible D gene is TRBD1 (5 bases). The V gene's germline CDR1 is LNHDA and CDR2 SQIVND (reference sequence). CDR3 length: 11 residues. The CDR3 loop is CGPSGPNTIYF. CDR3 nucleotide sequence: TGTGGACCCTCGGGGCCAAACACCATATATTTT.

This chain connects TRBV9 to TRBJ1-1; D gene uncertain. Trimming took off 3 bases at V and 3 bases at J, with 9 bases between the two ends. CDR3 length: 13 residues. Germline V lookup: CDR1 SGDLS, CDR2 YYNGEE. The CDR3 region is CASSERGYTEAFF. CDR3 nucleotides: TGTGCCAGCAGCGAGAGAGGGTACACTGAAGCTTTCTTT.

The genes are TRBV20-1 and TRBJ1-2; TRBD1 agrees at 9 bases. The CDR3 is made up of 15 amino acids. V gave up 3 bases and J gave up 8 bases; unmatched junction bases: 13. Germline CDR1 DFQATT, CDR2 SNEGSKA (reference sequence). CDR3 coding DNA: TGCAGTGCTAGTCCCGGACAGGGGAGCGTAGAAGGCTACACCTTC. Its protein is CSASPGQGSVEGYTF.

This rearrangement joins TRBV15 to TRBJ1-5; perhaps TRBD1 as D (5 bases). Germline loops: CDR1 LNHNV, CDR2 YYDKDF (reference sequence). The CDR3 length is 15 residues. V gave up 9 bases and J gave up 2 bases, with 17 bases separating them. The CDR3 protein is CATDGTPGGNQPQHF. The CDR3 DNA is TGTGCCACAGACGGGACTCCCGGAGGCAATCAGCCCCAGCATTTT.

V is TRBV19 and J is TRBJ1-5; 7 bases map to TRBD1. CDR1 is LNHDA, CDR2 SQIVND, per germline (reference sequence). This CDR3 comprises 14 residues. V trimming: 5 bases; J trimming: 11 bases; junction bases outside the gene matches: 12. Here the CDR3 reads CASSARGAEKTQHF. Written as DNA, the CDR3 is TGTGCCAGTAGTGCCAGGGGGGCAGAAAAGACCCAGCATTTT. Together with reference TRBV19 and TRBJ1-5, the CDR3 gives the full variable domain: DGGITQSPKYLFRKEGQNVTLSCEQNLNHDAMYWYRQDPGQGLRLIYYSQIVNDFQKGDIAEGYSVSREKKESFPLTVTSAQKNPTAFYLCASSARGAEKTQHFGDGTRLSIL.

The rearrangement uses TRBV7-2 and TRBJ2-7; TRBD2 aligns across 7 bases. V lost 0 bases and J lost 0; bases outside the gene matches: 2. Looked up from germline, CDR1 is SGHTA and CDR2 is FQGNSA. This CDR3 has 15 residues. The DNA for the CDR3 is TGTGCCAGCAGCTTAGCGGGAGGGCCCTCCTACGAGCAGTACTTC. It encodes CASSLAGGPSYEQYF. Together with reference TRBV7-2 and TRBJ2-7, the CDR3 gives the full variable domain: GAGVSQSPSNKVTEKGKDVELRCDPISGHTALYWYRQSLGQGLEFLIYFQGNSAPDKSGLPSDRFSAERTGGSVSTLTIQRTQQEDSAVYLCASSLAGGPSYEQYFGPGTRLTVT.

This chain uses TRBV4-3 with TRBJ1-2; TRBD1 might be the D (5 bases). Trimming shortened V by 1 base and J by 0 bases, and 12 bases separated the two germline ends. The CDR3 runs to 16 residues. Germline V gene data show CDR1 as LGHNA and CDR2 as YSLEER. For the CDR3, the DNA is TGCGCCAGCAGCCAAGGGTGGGGGAGCACTAACTATGGCTACACCTTC. It is translated as CASSQGWGSTNYGYTF.

This sequence joins TRBV7-8 and TRBJ2-7; the match to TRBD1 covers 8 bases. Germline CDR1 and CDR2: SGHVS and FQNEAQ. Germline trimming cut 2 bases from V and 7 bases from J; bases unmatched to any gene: 7. The length of the CDR3 is 14 residues. The CDR3 spells CASSLLRGQGEQYF. The CDR3 nucleotides read TGTGCCAGCAGCTTACTCAGGGGGCAAGGGGAGCAGTACTTC.

The V and J genes are TRBV6-2 or TRBV6-3 and TRBJ2-7; D not resolved. There are 12 residues in the CDR3. The V gene lost 4 bases and the J gene lost 7 bases, with 11 bases spanning the gap. The germline V gene has CDR1 MNHEY and CDR2 SVGEGT. The CDR3 protein is CASSSIRGEQYF. The CDR3 DNA reads TGTGCCAGCAGTTCGATAAGAGGTGAGCAGTACTTC.

V usage is TRBV4-2 and J usage is TRBJ1-1; D may be TRBD1 (5 bases). V lost 1 base, J lost 5 bases, and 11 bases lay in between. The CDR3 covers 14 residues. Germline V gene sequence: CDR1 LGHNA, CDR2 YNFKEQ. The CDR3 here is CASSQGGEGTEAFF. In nucleotides, the CDR3 is TGTGCCAGCAGCCAAGGAGGCGAGGGGACTGAAGCTTTCTTT.

V is TRBV7-9 and J is TRBJ2-3, with 9 bases lining up with TRBD2. This CDR3 comprises 19 residues. J was trimmed by 0 bases and V by 1 base; bases with no gene match: 11. Per germline, CDR1 SEHNR and CDR2 FQNEAQ (reference sequence). As DNA, the CDR3 is TGTGCCAGCAGCTTAGAAGTAGGACTAGCGATAGTAAGCACAGATACGCAGTATTTT. This codes for CASSLEVGLAIVSTDTQYF.